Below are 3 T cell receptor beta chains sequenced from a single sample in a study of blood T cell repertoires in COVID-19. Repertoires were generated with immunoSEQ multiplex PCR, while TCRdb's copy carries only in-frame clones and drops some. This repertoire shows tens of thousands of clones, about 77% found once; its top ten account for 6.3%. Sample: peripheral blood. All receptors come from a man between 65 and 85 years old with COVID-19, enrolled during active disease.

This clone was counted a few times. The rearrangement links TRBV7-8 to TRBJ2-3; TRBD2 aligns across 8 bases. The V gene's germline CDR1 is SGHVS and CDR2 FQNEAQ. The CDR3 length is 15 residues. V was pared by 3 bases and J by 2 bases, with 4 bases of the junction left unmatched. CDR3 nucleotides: TGTGCCAGCAGCTTTAGCGGGGCGATCACAGATACGCAGTATTTT. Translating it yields CASSFSGAITDTQYF.

In DNA form, the CDR3 reads TGTGCCAGCAGCTCCCCTTGGCGGGAAGTAACAGATACGCAGTATTTT. Residues: CASSSPWREVTDTQYF. The V and J genes are TRBV7-2 and TRBJ2-3; D might be TRBD2 (6 bases). V was shortened by 4 bases and J by 3 bases, with 17 bases between the two germline ends. Germline V gene sequence: CDR1 SGHTA, CDR2 FQGNSA. This CDR3 comprises 16 residues.

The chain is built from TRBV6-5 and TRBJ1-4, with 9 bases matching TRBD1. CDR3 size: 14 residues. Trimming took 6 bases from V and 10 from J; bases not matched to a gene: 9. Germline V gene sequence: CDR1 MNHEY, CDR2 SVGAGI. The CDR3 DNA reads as TGTGCCAGCAGGGGAGGGACAGGGAACGCAAAACTGTTTTTT. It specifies CASRGGTGNAKLFF.